This is a list of T cell receptor beta chains from one sample in a study of blood T cell repertoires in COVID-19. Method: immunoSEQ multiplex PCR; TCRdb's copy keeps in-frame clones and lacks some. The sample shows some 200,000 clones, around 81% of them seen only once. Material for sequencing was peripheral blood. Receptors were obtained from a woman of 80 years or more with COVID-19, enrolled during active disease. CDR3s include the opening cysteine and the closing phenylalanine or tryptophan. The D gene is left open where the match is weak. Clone size, where shown, is once, few, many, or a class for clones that have expanded.

v_call: TRBV27
clone_size: -
j_call: TRBJ2-7
d_call: -
cdr3_nt: TGTGCCAGCAGTGGGGGCAGGGTGGAGCAGTACTTC
cdr3_aa: CASSGGRVEQYF

v_call: TRBV5-1
clone_size: -
j_call: TRBJ2-5
d_call: -
cdr3_nt: TGCGCCAGCAGCCCATCCCTGGGCTTGAAGACCCAGTACTTC
cdr3_aa: CASSPSLGLKTQYF

v_call: TRBV4-1
clone_size: -
j_call: TRBJ2-3
d_call: -
cdr3_nt: TGCGCCAGCAGCCACGAATCAGGCACGCAGTATTTT
cdr3_aa: CASSHESGTQYF

v_call: TRBV7-9
clone_size: once
j_call: TRBJ1-2
d_call: TRBD1
cdr3_nt: TGTGCCAGCAGCCCCCCAAGGACAGGGGAGGGCTACACCTTC
cdr3_aa: CASSPPRTGEGYTF

v_call: TRBV11-2
clone_size: -
j_call: TRBJ2-7
d_call: TRBD1
cdr3_nt: TGTGCCAGCAGCCGAACTAGGGGGACAGCTGACTACGAGCAGTACTTC
cdr3_aa: CASSRTRGTADYEQYF

v_call: TRBV9
clone_size: -
j_call: TRBJ2-2
d_call: -
cdr3_nt: TGTGCCAGCAGCGTAGCTGCCTGGGCCTTGAACACCGGGGAGCTGTTTTTT
cdr3_aa: CASSVAAWALNTGELFF

v_call: TRBV21-1
clone_size: -
j_call: TRBJ1-1
d_call: -
cdr3_nt: TGTGCCAGCAGCAAAGGGCAGGGCTCTACTGAAGCTTTCTTT
cdr3_aa: CASSKGQGSTEAFF

v_call: TRBV6-5
clone_size: once
j_call: TRBJ1-2
d_call: -
cdr3_nt: TGTGCCAGCAGTCCACAGAGGGAAGGCTATGGCTACACCTTC
cdr3_aa: CASSPQREGYGYTF

v_call: TRBV28
clone_size: -
j_call: TRBJ2-1
d_call: -
cdr3_nt: TGTGCCAGCAGTCAGGGATTAGTATACAATGAGCAGTTCTTC
cdr3_aa: CASSQGLVYNEQFF

v_call: TRBV28
clone_size: -
j_call: TRBJ2-5
d_call: -
cdr3_nt: TGTGCCAGCAGTTTTGCGGGGGAGACCCAGTACTTC
cdr3_aa: CASSFAGETQYF

v_call: TRBV6-2/TRBV6-3
clone_size: -
j_call: TRBJ2-1
d_call: TRBD2
cdr3_nt: TGTGCCAGCAGTTACGTCCGGGGGGAGAGCTCCTACAATGAGCAGTTCTTC
cdr3_aa: CASSYVRGESSYNEQFF

v_call: TRBV4-3
clone_size: -
j_call: TRBJ1-6
d_call: TRBD1
cdr3_nt: TGCGCCAGCAGCCAAGATCTAGGCAGGGGGCGGAAAAATTCACCCCTCCACTTT
cdr3_aa: CASSQDLGRGRKNSPLHF

v_call: TRBV5-4
clone_size: once
j_call: TRBJ2-6
d_call: TRBD1
cdr3_nt: TGTGCCAGCAGGGACAGGCGCCTCTCTGGGGCCAACGTCCTGACTTTC
cdr3_aa: CASRDRRLSGANVLTF

v_call: TRBV19
clone_size: -
j_call: TRBJ1-1
d_call: TRBD1
cdr3_nt: TGTGCCAGTAGTCTCCGACAGGGTATTAACACTGAAGCTTTCTTT
cdr3_aa: CASSLRQGINTEAFF

v_call: TRBV5-1
clone_size: -
j_call: TRBJ2-1
d_call: TRBD1
cdr3_nt: TGCGCCAGCAGCTTGGTCCAGGGGGATTACAATGAGCAGTTCTTC
cdr3_aa: CASSLVQGDYNEQFF

v_call: TRBV9
clone_size: few
j_call: TRBJ1-1
d_call: TRBD1
cdr3_nt: TGTGCCAGCAGCGGCCCGACAGGGTTTGAAGCTTTCTTT
cdr3_aa: CASSGPTGFEAFF

v_call: TRBV4-1
clone_size: few
j_call: TRBJ2-7
d_call: -
cdr3_nt: TGCGCCAGCAGCCAAAGATACGGAGCCGAGCAGTACTTC
cdr3_aa: CASSQRYGAEQYF

v_call: TRBV18
clone_size: -
j_call: TRBJ1-1
d_call: -
cdr3_nt: TGTGCCAGCTCACGTGCAGGCGGGGTCACTGAAGCTTTCTTT
cdr3_aa: CASSRAGGVTEAFF

v_call: TRBV4-3
clone_size: -
j_call: TRBJ1-1
d_call: TRBD1
cdr3_nt: TGCGCCAGCAGCCAAGATGCGCGACAGGGGAGGGCTTTCTTT
cdr3_aa: CASSQDARQGRAFF

v_call: TRBV5-1
clone_size: few
j_call: TRBJ2-7
d_call: -
cdr3_nt: TGCGCCAGCAGCTTGGGGAGAAAAGGGGGTTCTAGGGAGCAGTACTTC
cdr3_aa: CASSLGRKGGSREQYF

v_call: TRBV10-3
clone_size: once
j_call: TRBJ2-5
d_call: -
cdr3_nt: TGTGCCATCAGTGAGGGCGGGGAACCGGAGACCCAGTACTTC
cdr3_aa: CAISEGGEPETQYF

v_call: TRBV5-4
clone_size: -
j_call: TRBJ1-6
d_call: -
cdr3_nt: TGTGCCAGCAGCTTGCCACAGGGTGGTTCACCCCTCCACTTT
cdr3_aa: CASSLPQGGSPLHF

v_call: TRBV6-7
clone_size: -
j_call: TRBJ2-1
d_call: TRBD1
cdr3_nt: TGTGCCAGCAGTCCCTCGATCAGGGGGCTGAGTAATGAGCAGTTCTTC
cdr3_aa: CASSPSIRGLSNEQFF

v_call: TRBV4-3
clone_size: -
j_call: TRBJ1-6
d_call: TRBD1
cdr3_nt: TGCGCCAGCAGCCAACACAGGGGGCTTCCACCCCTCCACTTT
cdr3_aa: CASSQHRGLPPLHF

v_call: TRBV11-3
clone_size: -
j_call: TRBJ1-2
d_call: TRBD1
cdr3_nt: TGTGCCAGCAGCTTAGATCGGCCCGGACAGGAGGGAATTGATGGCTACACCTTC
cdr3_aa: CASSLDRPGQEGIDGYTF

v_call: TRBV4-1
clone_size: -
j_call: TRBJ1-4
d_call: -
cdr3_nt: TGCGCCAGCAGCGTCAGGGAAGCAACTAATGAAAAACTGTTTTTT
cdr3_aa: CASSVREATNEKLFF

v_call: TRBV7-9
clone_size: -
j_call: TRBJ1-1
d_call: -
cdr3_nt: TGTGCCAGCAGAACCGACAGGAACACTGAAGCTTTCTTT
cdr3_aa: CASRTDRNTEAFF

v_call: TRBV29-1
clone_size: few
j_call: TRBJ2-1
d_call: TRBD2
cdr3_nt: TGCAGCGTCGCGGGGAGCGGGAACTCCTACAATGAGCAGTTCTTC
cdr3_aa: CSVAGSGNSYNEQFF